What follows are 13 T cell receptor beta chains derived from one specimen sequenced in a study of blood T cells in healthy people across ages (dated by TCRdb to between 2015 and 2016). Library preparation used 5' RACE. Data came from an Illumina HiSeq 2500. A second PCR of about 6 to 11 cycles was performed with a sample-barcoded 5' primer and a J-beta primer mix. In TCRdb, the public reads were trimmed at Q25 with fastp and aligned with MiXCR, with productive beta chains retained. Identical CDR3 proteins give one entry, which carries the most common genes and DNA. Recorded for this sample are hundreds of thousands of distinct CDR3 sequences; around 46% of them occurred a single time. The ten largest account for under 25% of the sample. The material sequenced was blood. These receptors all stem from a woman aged 55-75 years in good health.

Many counts were recorded for this clonotype. The chain has TRBV9 and TRBJ2-7, with 9 bases that match TRBD1. The junction had 5 bases not matched to a gene; V was cut back by 0 bases and J by 4 bases. CDR1 SGDLS and CDR2 YYNGEE come from the germline V gene. This CDR3 is built from 15 residues. The CDR3 sequence is CASSVGQGVGYEQYF. The CDR3 DNA follows: TGTGCCAGCAGCGTAGGACAGGGGGTGGGTTACGAGCAGTACTTC.

The rearrangement uses TRBV4-3 and TRBJ2-2; D not certain. Trimming cost V 4 bases and J 1 base, with 13 bases left between them. The length of the CDR3 is 16 residues. CDR1 LGHNA and CDR2 YSLEER come from the germline V gene. Here the CDR3 reads CASSPFQAENTGELFF. As DNA, the CDR3 is TGCGCCAGCAGCCCCTTTCAGGCGGAGAACACCGGGGAGCTGTTTTTT.

This clonotype was seen a single time. The chain has TRBV9 and TRBJ1-5; D unresolved. V dropped 0 bases and J dropped 3 bases, with 10 bases sitting between them. The germline gives CDR1 SGDLS, CDR2 YYNGEE. The CDR3 is 15 amino acids. CDR3 sequence (DNA): TGTGCCAGCAGCGTAGGTTTGGGTTACAATCAGCCCCAGCATTTT. It translates to CASSVGLGYNQPQHF.

The chain couples TRBV6-2 or TRBV6-3 to TRBJ2-7; D not certain. Germline CDR1 is MNHEY and CDR2 is SVGEGT. V shed 5 bases and J shed 4 bases, with 6 bases lying between them. The CDR3 contains 11 residues. This CDR3 reads CASSQRYEQYF. CDR3 sequence (DNA): TGTGCCAGCAGTCAACGGTACGAGCAGTACTTC.

This clonotype was seen only a few times. This chain uses TRBV21-1 with TRBJ2-3; the table gives TRBD2 as D, unverified against the DNA. TRBV21-1 counts as a pseudogene. The CDR3 is 15 residues long. The CDR3 is CASSTKGGRTDTQYF. Written as DNA, the CDR3 is TGTGCCAGCAGCACAAAGGGAGGGAGGACAGATACGCAGTATTTT.

CDR3 coding DNA: TGTGCCAGCTACAGGGTCGGGGACACAGATACGCAGTATTTT. Its protein is CASYRVGDTDTQYF. V and J are TRBV2 and TRBJ2-3, with D perhaps TRBD1 (6 bases). Germline lookup yields CDR1 SNHLY and CDR2 FYNNEI. Trimming cost V 8 bases and J 2 bases, with 14 bases left between them. The CDR3 runs to 14 residues.

On this clonotype itself: A read error may produce the germline difference seen at one junction end. The chain joins TRBV7-9 to TRBJ1-4; no definite D call. The CDR3 is made up of 12 amino acids. CDR1 and CDR2 from the germline V gene are SEHNR and FQNEAQ (reference sequence). CDR3 nucleotides: TGTGCCAGCAGCCCAGGAGTAGAAAACCTGTTTTTT. Translation gives CASSPGVENLFF.

A few counts support this clonotype. CDR3 amino acids: CAISRQEDPNEQYF. The CDR3 nucleotides read TGTGCCATCAGTAGACAGGAAGACCCGAACGAGCAGTACTTC. J is TRBJ2-7 and V is TRBV10-3; tentative D call: TRBD1 (6 bases). Trimming cost V 5 bases and J 5 bases, with 16 bases left between them. The CDR3 sequence is 14 residues long. The germline CDR1 and CDR2 sequences are ENHRY and SYGVKD.

The table lists this clonotype with a count of one. A single base separates this from a much larger clone, so it may be a read error. The J gene is TRBJ2-7, the V gene TRBV29-1, with no clear D. Germline CDR1 is SQVTM and CDR2 is ANQGSEA. V lost 2 bases to trimming and J lost 4 bases, with 9 bases between them. This CDR3 has 12 residues. The CDR3 region is CSVETRGYEQYF. CDR3 in DNA: TGCAGCGTTGAAACGCGAGGTTACGAGCAGTACTTC.

This clonotype has at least ten counts. The V and J genes are TRBV9 and TRBJ2-1; TRBD2 matches 13 bases. The germline gives CDR1 SGDLS, CDR2 YYNGEE. This CDR3 has 20 residues. Trimming took 4 bases from V and 4 from J; bases not matched to a gene: 17. CDR3 DNA: TGTGCCAGCAGCCCAAGACTAGCGGGGGGTCCCTGGGAGTCTTACAATGAGCAGTTCTTC. As protein: CASSPRLAGGPWESYNEQFF.

By share of the sample, this clonotype is medium-sized (0.01 to 0.1%). The chain's CDR3 is CASSQETGGPYEQYF. Written as DNA, the CDR3 is TGCGCCAGCAGCCAAGAGACTGGAGGCCCCTACGAGCAGTACTTC. V is TRBV4-3 and J is TRBJ2-7; perhaps TRBD2 as D (5 bases). Trimming stripped 0 bases from V and 2 bases from J, with 11 bases between. In germline, CDR1 is LGHNA, CDR2 YSLEER. The CDR3 spans 15 residues.

The chain links TRBV20-1 to TRBJ1-1; unclear D gene. The CDR3 spans 14 residues. V lost 8 bases to trimming and J lost 6 bases, with 22 bases between them. In germline, CDR1 is DFQATT, CDR2 SNEGSKA (reference sequence). The CDR3 spells CSTRVGFSSPEAFF. For the CDR3, the DNA is TGCAGTACCCGAGTCGGATTTTCGTCCCCTGAAGCTTTCTTT.

This clonotype appeared a few times. The chain uses TRBV3-1 and TRBJ2-1; 10 nucleotides line up with TRBD2. Germline CDR1 LGHDT, CDR2 YNNKEL (reference sequence). The length of the CDR3 is 15 residues. J gave up 5 bases and V 4 bases, and 5 bases lay outside the gene matches. CDR3 loop: CASSLGTSAHNEQFF. The CDR3 DNA follows: TGTGCCAGCAGCCTAGGGACTAGCGCCCACAATGAGCAGTTCTTC.